The 8 T cell receptor beta chains reported below all come from one sample, sequenced in a study of blood T cell repertoires in COVID-19 (dated by TCRdb to 2018 to 2020). The library was prepared using the immunoSEQ multiplex PCR assay. TCRdb stores this immuneACCESS table with in-frame sequences only. Part of the clones is absent; in the studies checked, under half of the shortfall reflects unresolved V genes, and no reason is known for the rest. The sample data list fewer than 300,000 clones, and around 80% of these were observed just once. The ten biggest clones cover roughly 5.3% of the sample. Sequencing was carried out using PBMCs or T cells enriched from blood (not recorded which). The receptors here all came from a man aged 35 to 55 who had been exposed to COVID-19.

This clone was seen a single time. This rearrangement joins TRBV5-1 to TRBJ2-5, with 14 bases that match TRBD2. V was clipped by 1 base and J by 3 bases; unmatched bases: 8. CDR3 size: 18 residues. Germline CDR1 SGHRS, CDR2 YFSETQ. The CDR3 sequence is CASSLSGTSGSGEETQYF. In DNA form, the CDR3 reads TGCGCCAGCAGCTTGTCAGGGACTAGCGGGAGCGGGGAAGAGACCCAGTACTTC.

The chain recombines TRBV18 with TRBJ1-5; TRBD1 might be the D (5 bases). Germline CDR1 KGHSH, CDR2 LQKENI. The CDR3 has 12 amino acids. V lost 4 bases and J lost 13, with 14 bases in between. CDR3 coding DNA: TGTGCCAGCTCACTTATTCAGGGCCCTCAGCATTTT. The encoded protein is CASSLIQGPQHF.

The V call is TRBV27, the J call TRBJ2-3; the match to TRBD1 covers 10 bases. J was trimmed by 0 bases and V by 5 bases; bases with no gene match: 2. Per germline, CDR1 MNHEY and CDR2 SMNVEV (reference sequence). The CDR3 contains 15 residues. Here the CDR3 DNA reads TGTGCCAGCAGTCGACAGGGGGCTAGCACAGATACGCAGTATTTT. Translation: CASSRQGASTDTQYF.

This chain joins TRBV18 and TRBJ2-7; D might be TRBD2 (5 bases). The CDR3 runs 15 residues. Per germline, CDR1 KGHSH and CDR2 LQKENI. Trimming removed 6 bases at V and 0 bases at J, with 15 bases between. Written as DNA, the CDR3 is TGTGCCAGCTCGCGCAGCGGAAGGTCCTCCTACGAGCAGTACTTC. Protein: CASSRSGRSSYEQYF. The variable domain in full, with the rest retrieved from reference TRBV18 and TRBJ2-7, is NAGVMQNPRHLVRRRGQEARLRCSPMKGHSHVYWYRQLPEEGLKFMVYLQKENIIDESGMPKERFSAEFPKEGPSILRIQQVVRGDSAAYFCASSRSGRSSYEQYFGPGTRLTVT.

This sequence joins TRBV5-8 and TRBJ2-3; D is uncertain. The CDR3 loop spans 12 amino acids. CDR1 and CDR2 (germline): SGHTS, YDEGEE. V was shortened by 6 bases and J by 2 bases, with 7 bases between the two germline ends. CDR3 DNA sequence: TGTGCCAGCACCAACACCACAGATACGCAGTATTTT. Protein product: CASTNTTDTQYF.

The rearrangement joins TRBV7-9 to TRBJ2-5; D not certain. The germline CDR1 and CDR2 sequences are SEHNR and FQNEAQ (reference sequence). This CDR3 has 13 amino acids. Trimming removed 5 bases from V and 1 base from J, with 8 bases in between. CDR3 DNA sequence: TGTGCCAGCAGCCCCAGGTCCCAAGAGACCCAGTACTTC. Its protein is CASSPRSQETQYF.

The V and J genes are TRBV6-5 and TRBJ1-5; no firm D call. This CDR3 spans 13 amino acids. Trimming took 5 bases from V and 7 from J, leaving 12 bases between them. From germline, CDR1 is MNHEY and CDR2 SVGAGI. In DNA, the CDR3 is TGTGCCAGCAGTCAGAGGATCTTCCAGCCCCAGCATTTT. Its translation: CASSQRIFQPQHF.

The chain has TRBV6-5 and TRBJ2-1, with 8 bases identical to TRBD2. Germline CDR1 MNHEY, CDR2 SVGAGI. The CDR3 is 14 residues long. V dropped 5 bases and J dropped 5; count of bases not matched to a gene: 5. CDR3 DNA: TGTGCCAGCAGTCCCGTAGCGGGACACAATGAGCAGTTCTTC. This gives the protein CASSPVAGHNEQFF.